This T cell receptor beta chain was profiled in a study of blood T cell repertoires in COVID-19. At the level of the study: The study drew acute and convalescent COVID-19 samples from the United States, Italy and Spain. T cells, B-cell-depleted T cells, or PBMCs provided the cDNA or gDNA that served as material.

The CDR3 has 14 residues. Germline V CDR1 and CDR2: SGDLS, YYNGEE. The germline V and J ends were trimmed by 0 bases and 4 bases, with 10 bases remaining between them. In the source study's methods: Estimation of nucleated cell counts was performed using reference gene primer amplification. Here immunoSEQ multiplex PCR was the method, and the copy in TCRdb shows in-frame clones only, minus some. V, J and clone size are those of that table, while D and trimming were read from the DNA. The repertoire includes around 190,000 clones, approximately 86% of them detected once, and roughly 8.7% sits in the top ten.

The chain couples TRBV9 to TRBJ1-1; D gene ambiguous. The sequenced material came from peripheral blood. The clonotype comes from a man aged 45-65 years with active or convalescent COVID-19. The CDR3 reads CASSVDIGSTEAFF. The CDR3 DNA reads TGTGCCAGCAGCGTAGACATCGGGAGCACTGAAGCTTTCTTT.